This entry describes one T cell receptor (beta chain). This sample stems from a study of siplizumab effects on memory and regulatory T cells. Germline V gives CDR1 SGHTA, CDR2 FQGNSA. The CDR3 runs 15 residues. V was clipped by 5 bases and J by 3 bases, with 14 bases between them. Produced via immunoSEQ multiplex PCR; TCRdb's table is partial and in-frame only. The sample comprises tens of thousands of clones, around 90% of which are singletons, and around 1.8% rests with the top ten. The sample consisted of Tregs sorted from blood. This clonotype originated in a human donor in good health. V is TRBV7-2 and J is TRBJ1-5; the D gene is possibly TRBD1 (6 bases). The CDR3 DNA follows: TGTGCCAGCAGCCCCGTGAGGGGGTTCAATCAGCCCCAGCATTTT. Its translation is CASSPVRGFNQPQHF. The variable domain in full, completed from reference TRBV7-2 and TRBJ1-5, reads GAGVSQSPSNKVTEKGKDVELRCDPISGHTALYWYRQSLGQGLEFLIYFQGNSAPDKSGLPSDRFSAERTGGSVSTLTIQRTQQEDSAVYLCASSPVRGFNQPQHFGDGTRLSIL.